Listed below are T cell receptor beta chains from one sample, sequenced in a study of blood T cell repertoires in COVID-19. Profiled with immunoSEQ multiplex PCR; TCRdb holds only in-frame clones, not every one. The table has under 40,000 clones, 70% to 80% seen once. Sequenced input: peripheral blood. All receptors derive from an older woman with acute or convalescent COVID-19. Each CDR3 is given with its conserved first and last residue. The D gene is left open where the match is weak. Where a row states a size, it is once, few, many or the class of an expanded clone; other rows omit it.

CDR3 protein,CDR3 DNA,J gene,V gene,clone size,D gene
CASSQAGTGASNYGYTF,TGTGCCAGCAGCCAAGCTGGGACAGGGGCTTCTAACTATGGCTACACCTTC,TRBJ1-2,TRBV3-1/TRBV3-2,.,TRBD1
CASSERSAGEVGSYEQYF,TGTGCCAGCAGTGAACGCTCGGCGGGGGAGGTAGGGTCCTACGAGCAGTACTTC,TRBJ2-7,TRBV6-1,few,TRBD2
CASSYGGGATETQYF,TGTGCCAGCAGTTACGGCGGGGGGGCGACCGAGACCCAGTACTTC,TRBJ2-5,TRBV6-5,.,TRBD2
CAWNRRQGARGYTF,TGTGCCTGGAACCGCCGACAGGGGGCGCGGGGCTACACCTTC,TRBJ1-2,TRBV30,.,TRBD1
CATGKGPSSYEQYF,TGCGCCACAGGGAAAGGACCTAGCTCCTACGAGCAGTACTTC,TRBJ2-7,TRBV4-1,.,.
CASSSQAGTANSPLHF,TGCGCCAGCAGCTCCCAGGCCGGGACAGCCAATTCACCCCTCCACTTT,TRBJ1-6,TRBV5-1,.,TRBD1
CASTFSGGSSYEQYF,TGTGCCAGCACCTTCAGCGGGGGAAGCTCCTACGAGCAGTACTTC,TRBJ2-7,TRBV6-5,few,TRBD2
CAWSGTGLGETQYF,TGTGCCTGGAGTGGGACAGGGTTAGGAGAGACCCAGTACTTC,TRBJ2-5,TRBV30,.,TRBD1
CASSRDRGGTEAFF,TGTGCCAGCAGCCGGGACAGGGGAGGCACTGAAGCTTTCTTT,TRBJ1-1,TRBV7-3,.,TRBD1
CASSLLTGLNSPLHF,TGTGCCAGCAGCTTACTGACAGGACTTAATTCACCCCTCCACTTT,TRBJ1-6,TRBV7-9,.,.
CASSYGRPGGNEQFF,TGTGCCAGCAGCTATGGTAGGCCAGGGGGCAATGAGCAGTTCTTC,TRBJ2-1,TRBV5-6,.,TRBD1
CASSKWDSYNSPLHF,TGTGCCAGCAGTAAATGGGACAGCTATAATTCACCCCTCCACTTT,TRBJ1-6,TRBV6-5,few,TRBD1
CASSPAGFRSPLHF,TGTGCCAGCTCACCGGCGGGGTTCCGATCCCCCCTCCACTTT,TRBJ1-6,TRBV18,.,.
CASSYQFLGGNTEAFF,TGTGCCAGCAGTTATCAGTTCTTAGGGGGAAACACTGAAGCTTTCTTT,TRBJ1-1,TRBV2,.,.
CASSKGGNQPQHF,TGTGCCAGCAGCAAGGGGGGGAATCAGCCCCAGCATTTT,TRBJ1-5,TRBV5-4,few,.
CASRGTWDRDVYGYTF,TGTGCCAGTAGGGGGACGTGGGACAGGGATGTATATGGCTACACCTTC,TRBJ1-2,TRBV19,.,TRBD1
CASSLGWGQDKFF,TGTGCCAGCAGTCTTGGATGGGGACAAGATAAGTTCTTC,TRBJ2-1,TRBV6-5,.,.
CASRTSGGFTDTQYF,TGTGCCAGCAGAACTAGCGGGGGATTCACAGATACGCAGTATTTT,TRBJ2-3,TRBV28,.,TRBD2
CASSLGQGSFAQHF,TGTGCCAGCAGCTTAGGCCAGGGGAGTTTTGCCCAGCATTTT,TRBJ1-5,TRBV7-9,.,.
CASSLGVGLSYEQYF,TGTGCCAGCAGCTTAGGAGTAGGACTTTCCTACGAGCAGTACTTC,TRBJ2-7,TRBV11-1,.,.
CASSAGTSATNEKLFF,TGTGCCAGCAGCGCAGGTACATCTGCAACTAATGAAAAACTGTTTTTT,TRBJ1-4,TRBV9,few,.
CASSPTEDYYGYTF,TGTGCCAGCAGTCCGACGGAAGACTACTATGGCTACACCTTC,TRBJ1-2,TRBV27,.,.
CASSDRDRGRGYTF,TGTGCCAGCAGTGACCGGGACAGGGGGCGCGGCTACACCTTC,TRBJ1-2,TRBV6-1,.,TRBD1
CASSASQTGDYGYTF,TGTGCCAGCAGCGCCTCCCAGACAGGGGACTATGGCTACACCTTC,TRBJ1-2,TRBV9,.,TRBD1
CSVFGSNYGYTF,TGCAGCGTTTTCGGGTCCAACTATGGCTACACCTTC,TRBJ1-2,TRBV29-1,.,.
CASNSGRGFTQYF,TGCGCCAGCAACTCCGGCCGAGGTTTTACGCAGTATTTT,TRBJ2-3,TRBV10-1,.,.
CASRSLDTSYEQYF,TGTGCCAGCAGATCCCTCGACACATCCTACGAGCAGTACTTC,TRBJ2-7,TRBV5-4,.,.
CASSLEPGTIANNSPLHF,TGCGCCAGCAGCTTGGAACCCGGGACAATAGCCAATAATTCACCCCTCCACTTT,TRBJ1-6,TRBV5-1,.,.
CASSLEQFTGELFF,TGTGCCAGCAGCTTAGAACAGTTCACCGGGGAGCTGTTTTTT,TRBJ2-2,TRBV7-9,.,.
CASSSPDRMSSYNSPLHF,TGTGCCAGCAGTTCCCCGGACAGGATGAGCTCCTATAATTCACCCCTCCACTTT,TRBJ1-6,TRBV28,.,TRBD1
CASSFPGVETQYF,TGTGCCAGCAGCTTCCCAGGGGTCGAGACCCAGTACTTC,TRBJ2-5,TRBV7-9,few,.
CASKESEANYGYTF,TGTGCCAGCAAGGAAAGTGAGGCGAACTATGGCTACACCTTC,TRBJ1-2,TRBV2,.,.
CASPRVWDSSYEQYF,TGTGCCAGTCCCCGGGTATGGGACAGCTCCTACGAGCAGTACTTC,TRBJ2-7,TRBV7-7,few,TRBD1
CASRKETGDEKLFF,TGCGCCAGCAGGAAGGAGACAGGGGATGAAAAACTGTTTTTT,TRBJ1-4,TRBV10-2,.,TRBD1
CASSQPGLGEKLFF,TGTGCCAGCAGTCAGCCGGGACTGGGTGAAAAACTGTTTTTT,TRBJ1-4,TRBV6-5,.,.
CASSLEAGGYEQYF,TGCGCCAGCAGCTTGGAGGCAGGGGGCTACGAGCAGTACTTC,TRBJ2-7,TRBV5-1,.,TRBD1
CASRGEVGEKLFF,TGCGCCAGTCGAGGGGAGGTGGGTGAAAAACTGTTTTTT,TRBJ1-4,TRBV23-1,.,.
CASSSKGGRGIYNEQFF,TGTGCCAGCAGCTCAAAAGGCGGGAGGGGGATTTATAATGAGCAGTTCTTC,TRBJ2-1,TRBV3-1/TRBV3-2,once,TRBD2
CASSLSSGGGTDTQYF,TGTGCCAGCAGCTTAAGTAGCGGGGGGGGCACAGATACGCAGTATTTT,TRBJ2-3,TRBV7-9,.,TRBD2